These T cell receptor beta chains were read from a single sample in a study of CD8+ T cells in alopecia areata. Here immunoSEQ multiplex PCR was the method, and the copy in TCRdb shows in-frame clones only, minus some. Of about 110,000 clones listed, under 60% are singletons. The sequenced material came from NKG2D-low CD8+ T cells sorted from blood. The receptor set was obtained from a human donor with alopecia areata. CDR3s include the opening cysteine and the closing phenylalanine or tryptophan. Fields, in order: clone size, D gene, V gene, J gene, CDR3 DNA, CDR3 protein. The D gene is left open where the match is weak. Expanded clones get a size class; other rows say once, few or many, or leave the size out.

.	.	TRBV2	TRBJ2-7	TGTGCCAGCAGTGGGGACGGACCCTACGAGCAGTACTTC	CASSGDGPYEQYF
.	.	TRBV5-6	TRBJ1-1	TGTGCCAGCAGCGGTAGGACAAGCTGGGCTGAAGCTTTCTTT	CASSGRTSWAEAFF
.	.	TRBV5-1	TRBJ2-2	TGCGCCAGCAGCTTGGAGGCCGGGGAGCTGTTTTTT	CASSLEAGELFF
.	.	TRBV7-3	TRBJ2-3	TGTGCCAGCAGCTTAACTAGCGCTAGCACAGATACGCAGTATTTT	CASSLTSASTDTQYF
once	.	TRBV9	TRBJ2-7	TGTGCCAGCAGCGTAGAAGGGAACTCCTACGAGCAGTACTTC	CASSVEGNSYEQYF
.	.	TRBV7-2	TRBJ2-3	TGTGCCAGCAGCTTAGGACTCAGCGTCGGCACAGATACGCAGTATTTT	CASSLGLSVGTDTQYF
few	.	TRBV7-8	TRBJ2-7	TGTGCCAGTAAGGCGGGACGCTGGAGATACGAGCAGTACTTC	CASKAGRWRYEQYF
.	.	TRBV4-1	TRBJ2-7	TGCGCCAGCAGCCAGGGGGACTGCTCCTACGAGCAGTACTTC	CASSQGDCSYEQYF
.	.	TRBV13	TRBJ1-1	TGTGCCAGCAGCTCGAGGTTGGACACTGAAGCTTTCTTT	CASSSRLDTEAFF
few	.	TRBV29-1	TRBJ1-1	TGCAGCGTTGGGCCCGTCGGGGGGCGCGTCCCTGAAGCTTTCTTT	CSVGPVGGRVPEAFF
.	TRBD1	TRBV29-1	TRBJ1-2	TGCAGCGTAGGGACAGGGGGAGCTAACTATGGCTACACCTTC	CSVGTGGANYGYTF
.	TRBD1	TRBV25-1	TRBJ2-7	TGTGCCAGCAGGGCCGGGACAGGGGTACGCCTGAACGAGCAGTACTTC	CASRAGTGVRLNEQYF
.	.	TRBV7-9	TRBJ2-7	TGTGCCAGCAGCCCCCCGGTACGGATCTCCTACGAGCAGTACTTC	CASSPPVRISYEQYF
.	TRBD2	TRBV2	TRBJ2-5	TGTGCCAGCGACTCGGGGGGGCAAGAGACCCAGTACTTC	CASDSGGQETQYF
.	TRBD1	TRBV28	TRBJ1-1	TGTGCCAGCAGTCAGGGGGCGAACACTGAAGCTTTCTTT	CASSQGANTEAFF
.	.	TRBV28	TRBJ2-7	TGTGCCAGCAGTCCCCGGGGAAGCAATTACGAGCAGTACTTC	CASSPRGSNYEQYF
few	.	TRBV28	TRBJ1-2	TGTGCCAGCAGTTTGGGGAGACAAGGCTACACCTTC	CASSLGRQGYTF
.	TRBD2	TRBV27	TRBJ2-5	TGTGCCAGCAGACGACTAGCGGGAGGGCAAGAGACCCAGTACTTC	CASRRLAGGQETQYF
.	TRBD1	TRBV4-3	TRBJ2-7	TGCGCCAGCAGCCAAGGATTAACAGGGACAGACTACGAGCAGTACTTC	CASSQGLTGTDYEQYF
large	TRBD2	TRBV7-3	TRBJ2-1	TGTGCCAGCAGCTCCGGACTAGGTGTCGATGAGCAGTTCTTC	CASSSGLGVDEQFF
.	.	TRBV2	TRBJ1-1	TGTGCCAGCAGTGGAGGGCACACTGAAGCTTTCTTT	CASSGGHTEAFF
.	TRBD1	TRBV2	TRBJ2-7	TGTGCCAGCATACAGGGGGCCTCACCACAGGCCGAGCAGTACTTC	CASIQGASPQAEQYF
once	.	TRBV7-6	TRBJ2-3	TGTGCCAGCAGCGACACTAGCACAGATACGCAGTATTTT	CASSDTSTDTQYF
few	.	TRBV2	TRBJ2-1	TGTGCCAGCAGAGCGCGCGGGACCTACAATGAGCAGTTCTTC	CASRARGTYNEQFF
.	TRBD2	TRBV4-1	TRBJ2-1	TGCGCCAGCAGCCTGAGGACTAGCCTTCCCCCCTCCTACAATGAGCAGTTCTTC	CASSLRTSLPPSYNEQFF
once	.	TRBV6-1	TRBJ2-5	TGTGCCAGCAGTGAAGTTCTGGGAGTGGTGGTAGAGACCCAGTACTTC	CASSEVLGVVVETQYF
.	.	TRBV6-1	TRBJ1-1	TGTGCCAGCAGTGAAGTCGGCAGAGAAGCTTTCTTT	CASSEVGREAFF
.	.	TRBV7-9	TRBJ2-1	TGTGCCAGCAGCTCAGGGGCAGACAGTAATGAGCAGTTCTTC	CASSSGADSNEQFF
.	TRBD2	TRBV6-6	TRBJ2-5	TGTGCCAGCAGTCAGGGACTAGCGGGAGTAGAGACCCAGTACTTC	CASSQGLAGVETQYF
.	TRBD1	TRBV5-6	TRBJ2-7	TGTGCCAGCAGCTTCGGACAGGGGAACTACGAGCAGTACTTC	CASSFGQGNYEQYF
.	TRBD2	TRBV10-1	TRBJ2-2	TGCGCCAGCAGTGATATAGGCCTAGCGGGAGCTGTCGGGGAGCTGTTTTTT	CASSDIGLAGAVGELFF
few	TRBD2	TRBV2	TRBJ2-1	TGTGCCAGCGAAGCGGGAAATGAGCAGTTCTTC	CASEAGNEQFF
.	.	TRBV28	TRBJ2-7	TGTGCCAGCAGAACTCAGGGGGGAGTCTACGAGCAGTACTTC	CASRTQGGVYEQYF
few	TRBD2	TRBV5-1	TRBJ2-5	TGCGCCAGCAGCTTCGGGATAGCGGGAGGGCCCGGCCTGTACTTC	CASSFGIAGGPGLYF
.	.	TRBV5-6	TRBJ1-2	TGTGCCAGCAGCTTGGGGGGCGCCGATGGCTACACCTTC	CASSLGGADGYTF
.	TRBD2	TRBV27	TRBJ2-5	TGTGCCAGCAGTCCCGGGACTAGCGAGCAAGAGACCCAGTACTTC	CASSPGTSEQETQYF
.	.	TRBV27	TRBJ2-7	TGTGCCAGCAGTTGGGTAGGGGGAGAGCAGTACTTC	CASSWVGGEQYF
few	.	TRBV14	TRBJ2-1	TGTGCCAGCAGTGCCGACTCCCTCTACAATGAGCAGTTCTTC	CASSADSLYNEQFF
.	.	TRBV11-2	TRBJ2-7	TGTGCCAGCAGCCCGAACAAAGGCCACGAGCAGTACTTC	CASSPNKGHEQYF
few	.	TRBV28	TRBJ2-7	TGTGCCAGCAGGTCGGCAGGCGAGCAGTACTTC	CASRSAGEQYF
.	.	TRBV7-9	TRBJ1-4	TGTGCCAGCAGCTTTCCGGGGGGCGATGGTGAAAAACTGTTTTTT	CASSFPGGDGEKLFF
.	.	TRBV7-9	TRBJ2-1	TGTGCCAGCAGCTTACGACCTAGGGATGAGCAGTTCTTC	CASSLRPRDEQFF